These T cell receptor beta chains were read from a single sample in a study of shared clonotypes between healthy human individuals. The protocol was immunoSEQ multiplex PCR, while the TCRdb copy is restricted to in-frame clones and leaves out a portion. The sample has about 1.1 million clones; 77% are singletons. Sequencing input: memory CD4+ T cells from PBMCs. The receptors stem from a man between 18 and 35 years old in good health. Some clones in this sample may be carry-over from other donors' samples. Each CDR3 is given with its conserved first and last residue. The order of the fields is J gene, D gene, clone size, V gene, CDR3 protein, CDR3 DNA. D genes are given only for firm matches. Rows give clone size only sometimes, using once, few, many, or a class for an expanded clone.

j_gene: TRBJ2-7; d_gene: TRBD2; abundance: -; v_gene: TRBV27; CDR3aa: CASSPLSGRGREQYF; CDR3nt: TGTGCCAGCAGTCCCCTCAGCGGGAGGGGTCGCGAGCAGTACTTC
j_gene: TRBJ1-5; d_gene: -; abundance: -; v_gene: TRBV7-7; CDR3aa: CASSWVMGEPKPQHF; CDR3nt: TGTGCCAGCAGCTGGGTAATGGGGGAACCGAAACCCCAGCATTTT
j_gene: TRBJ2-7; d_gene: -; abundance: -; v_gene: TRBV28; CDR3aa: CASRTGTMYEQYF; CDR3nt: TGTGCCAGCAGGACCGGGACAATGTACGAGCAGTACTTC
j_gene: TRBJ1-2; d_gene: -; abundance: -; v_gene: TRBV6-1; CDR3aa: CASSKGGDYGYTF; CDR3nt: TGTGCCAGCAGTAAGGGGGGCGACTATGGCTACACCTTC
j_gene: TRBJ1-2; d_gene: -; abundance: -; v_gene: TRBV7-3; CDR3aa: CASSPTGTSNYGYTF; CDR3nt: TGTGCCAGCAGCCCGACGGGGACTTCTAACTATGGCTACACCTTC
j_gene: TRBJ2-7; d_gene: TRBD2; abundance: once; v_gene: TRBV6-5; CDR3aa: CASSHGREASYEQYF; CDR3nt: TGTGCCAGCAGCCACGGGAGGGAGGCATCCTACGAGCAGTACTTC
j_gene: TRBJ2-7; d_gene: TRBD2; abundance: few; v_gene: TRBV9; CDR3aa: CASSANRLAELYEQYF; CDR3nt: TGTGCCAGCAGCGCCAACCGACTAGCGGAACTGTACGAGCAGTACTTC
j_gene: TRBJ2-1; d_gene: -; abundance: -; v_gene: TRBV5-1; CDR3aa: CASSFTGSTYNEQFF; CDR3nt: TGCGCCAGCAGCTTTACGGGATCCACCTACAATGAGCAGTTCTTC
j_gene: TRBJ2-5; d_gene: -; abundance: -; v_gene: TRBV7-7; CDR3aa: CASSLGPEGGTTQYF; CDR3nt: TGTGCCAGCAGCTTAGGACCCGAGGGGGGCACGACCCAGTACTTC
j_gene: TRBJ2-7; d_gene: -; abundance: -; v_gene: TRBV11-2; CDR3aa: CASSFEWEQYF; CDR3nt: TGTGCCAGCAGCTTTGAATGGGAGCAGTACTTC
j_gene: TRBJ1-1; d_gene: TRBD1; abundance: -; v_gene: TRBV7-8; CDR3aa: CASGVQGATNTEAFF; CDR3nt: TGTGCCAGCGGGGTACAGGGGGCCACGAACACTGAAGCTTTCTTT
j_gene: TRBJ2-7; d_gene: TRBD2; abundance: once; v_gene: TRBV7-8; CDR3aa: CASSLALAGVDEQYF; CDR3nt: TGTGCCAGCAGCTTAGCCCTAGCGGGAGTGGACGAGCAGTACTTC
j_gene: TRBJ2-7; d_gene: -; abundance: -; v_gene: TRBV7-8; CDR3aa: CASSQDSGEQYF; CDR3nt: TGTGCCAGCAGCCAGGATTCGGGCGAGCAGTACTTC
j_gene: TRBJ2-1; d_gene: TRBD2; abundance: -; v_gene: TRBV30; CDR3aa: CAWSATSGAYNEQFF; CDR3nt: TGTGCCTGGAGTGCGACTAGCGGGGCCTACAATGAGCAGTTCTTC
j_gene: TRBJ1-2; d_gene: TRBD1; abundance: -; v_gene: TRBV25-1; CDR3aa: CASSKELNKGGYYGYTF; CDR3nt: TGTGCCAGCAGTAAGGAGCTCAACAAAGGGGGCTACTATGGCTACACCTTC
j_gene: TRBJ1-1; d_gene: -; abundance: -; v_gene: TRBV2; CDR3aa: CASSLAQGDTEAFF; CDR3nt: TGTGCCAGCAGTTTGGCACAGGGAGACACTGAAGCTTTCTTT
j_gene: TRBJ2-7; d_gene: TRBD2; abundance: -; v_gene: TRBV28; CDR3aa: CASSLRPSGRGRHNEQYF; CDR3nt: TGTGCCAGCAGTCTTCGACCTAGCGGGAGGGGACGACATAACGAGCAGTACTTC
j_gene: TRBJ1-3; d_gene: -; abundance: -; v_gene: TRBV6-6; CDR3aa: CASSPVGARNTIYF; CDR3nt: TGTGCCAGCAGCCCCGTGGGGGCCCGAAACACCATATATTTT
j_gene: TRBJ2-4; d_gene: -; abundance: -; v_gene: TRBV6-1; CDR3aa: CASSEGLGVLAKNIQYF; CDR3nt: TGTGCCAGCAGTGAAGGATTAGGGGTCCTAGCCAAAAACATTCAGTACTTC
j_gene: TRBJ2-3; d_gene: -; abundance: -; v_gene: TRBV6-6; CDR3aa: CASSYPTVSTDTQYF; CDR3nt: TGTGCCAGCAGTTACCCCACGGTTAGCACAGATACGCAGTATTTT
j_gene: TRBJ2-3; d_gene: -; abundance: -; v_gene: TRBV5-1; CDR3aa: CASSLVPTINTQYF; CDR3nt: TGCGCCAGCAGCTTGGTTCCTACTATTAATACGCAGTATTTT
j_gene: TRBJ2-1; d_gene: -; abundance: -; v_gene: TRBV7-2; CDR3aa: CASSDRQLYNEQFF; CDR3nt: TGTGCCAGCAGCGACCGGCAACTTTACAATGAGCAGTTCTTC
j_gene: TRBJ1-2; d_gene: -; abundance: -; v_gene: TRBV4-3; CDR3aa: CASSQDLGYGYTF; CDR3nt: TGCGCCAGCAGCCAAGATCTAGGGTATGGCTACACCTTC
j_gene: TRBJ1-4; d_gene: TRBD1; abundance: -; v_gene: TRBV15; CDR3aa: CATSSGHRGANEKLFF; CDR3nt: TGTGCCACCAGCAGCGGTCACAGGGGGGCTAATGAAAAACTGTTTTTT
j_gene: TRBJ2-6; d_gene: -; abundance: -; v_gene: TRBV6-1; CDR3aa: CASDTGRSGANVLTF; CDR3nt: TGTGCCAGCGACACCGGACGCTCTGGGGCCAACGTCCTGACTTTC
j_gene: TRBJ2-5; d_gene: -; abundance: -; v_gene: TRBV2; CDR3aa: CASSVVRGVPETQYF; CDR3nt: TGTGCCAGCAGTGTAGTGAGGGGGGTCCCGGAGACCCAGTACTTC
j_gene: TRBJ1-2; d_gene: -; abundance: -; v_gene: TRBV18; CDR3aa: CASSPSNPLHGYTF; CDR3nt: TGTGCCAGCTCACCATCTAACCCTTTACATGGCTACACCTTC
j_gene: TRBJ2-5; d_gene: -; abundance: once; v_gene: TRBV5-1; CDR3aa: CASSLEGGMETQYF; CDR3nt: TGCGCCAGCAGCTTGGAAGGGGGGATGGAGACCCAGTACTTC
j_gene: TRBJ2-3; d_gene: TRBD1; abundance: -; v_gene: TRBV7-2; CDR3aa: CASDNRGPDTQYF; CDR3nt: TGTGCCAGCGACAACAGGGGCCCAGATACGCAGTATTTT
j_gene: TRBJ2-1; d_gene: -; abundance: -; v_gene: TRBV4-1; CDR3aa: CASSRDLTYNEQFF; CDR3nt: TGCGCCAGCAGTCGGGACTTAACCTACAATGAGCAGTTCTTC
j_gene: TRBJ2-5; d_gene: TRBD1; abundance: -; v_gene: TRBV14; CDR3aa: CASSRQGETQYF; CDR3nt: TGTGCCAGCAGCAGACAGGGAGAGACCCAGTACTTC
j_gene: TRBJ1-6; d_gene: TRBD1; abundance: -; v_gene: TRBV2; CDR3aa: CATTVTRGPNSPLHF; CDR3nt: TGTGCCACCACGGTTACAAGGGGGCCGAATTCACCCCTCCACTTT
j_gene: TRBJ2-3; d_gene: -; abundance: -; v_gene: TRBV28; CDR3aa: CASSLLAQTYTQYF; CDR3nt: TGTGCCAGCAGTTTATTGGCGCAGACCTATACGCAGTATTTT
j_gene: TRBJ1-4; d_gene: TRBD1; abundance: many; v_gene: TRBV30; CDR3aa: CAWDPGQEGEKLFF; CDR3nt: TGTGCCTGGGACCCGGGACAGGAGGGTGAAAAACTGTTTTTT
j_gene: TRBJ2-3; d_gene: -; abundance: -; v_gene: TRBV19; CDR3aa: CASSRIRTSTDTQYF; CDR3nt: TGTGCCAGTAGTAGGATAAGGACTAGCACAGATACGCAGTATTTT
j_gene: TRBJ2-7; d_gene: -; abundance: -; v_gene: TRBV15; CDR3aa: CATSRDSGAYEQYF; CDR3nt: TGTGCCACCAGCAGAGATAGTGGAGCCTACGAGCAGTACTTC
j_gene: TRBJ1-1; d_gene: TRBD1; abundance: -; v_gene: TRBV5-1; CDR3aa: CASSFQGDTEAFF; CDR3nt: TGCGCCAGCAGCTTTCAGGGGGACACTGAAGCTTTCTTT
j_gene: TRBJ2-7; d_gene: TRBD2; abundance: -; v_gene: TRBV28; CDR3aa: CASSSPLAGGPYEQYF; CDR3nt: TGTGCCAGCAGTTCTCCATTAGCGGGAGGACCCTACGAGCAGTACTTC
j_gene: TRBJ2-1; d_gene: -; abundance: once; v_gene: TRBV2; CDR3aa: CASRESINEQFF; CDR3nt: TGTGCCAGCAGGGAGTCGATCAATGAGCAGTTCTTC
j_gene: TRBJ1-2; d_gene: -; abundance: -; v_gene: TRBV6-6; CDR3aa: CASRLRTGLNYGYTF; CDR3nt: TGTGCCAGCAGGCTTCGGACGGGCCTAAACTATGGCTACACCTTC
j_gene: TRBJ1-1; d_gene: -; abundance: -; v_gene: TRBV28; CDR3aa: CASSFGFLSTEAFF; CDR3nt: TGTGCCAGCAGTTTTGGTTTCCTGAGCACTGAAGCTTTCTTT
j_gene: TRBJ2-7; d_gene: -; abundance: -; v_gene: TRBV7-2; CDR3aa: CASSLVGRDYEQYF; CDR3nt: TGTGCCAGCAGCTTAGTCGGCAGGGACTACGAGCAGTACTTC
j_gene: TRBJ2-7; d_gene: TRBD1; abundance: once; v_gene: TRBV6-5; CDR3aa: CASSYSTGAYEQYF; CDR3nt: TGTGCCAGCAGTTACTCGACAGGGGCCTACGAGCAGTACTTC
j_gene: TRBJ2-1; d_gene: TRBD2; abundance: few; v_gene: TRBV5-6; CDR3aa: CASSSSSGRSYNEQFF; CDR3nt: TGTGCCAGCAGCTCCTCCAGCGGGAGGTCCTACAATGAGCAGTTCTTC
j_gene: TRBJ2-1; d_gene: TRBD2; abundance: -; v_gene: TRBV9; CDR3aa: CASTKTSGMSYNEQFF; CDR3nt: TGTGCCAGCACCAAGACTAGCGGGATGTCCTACAATGAGCAGTTCTTC